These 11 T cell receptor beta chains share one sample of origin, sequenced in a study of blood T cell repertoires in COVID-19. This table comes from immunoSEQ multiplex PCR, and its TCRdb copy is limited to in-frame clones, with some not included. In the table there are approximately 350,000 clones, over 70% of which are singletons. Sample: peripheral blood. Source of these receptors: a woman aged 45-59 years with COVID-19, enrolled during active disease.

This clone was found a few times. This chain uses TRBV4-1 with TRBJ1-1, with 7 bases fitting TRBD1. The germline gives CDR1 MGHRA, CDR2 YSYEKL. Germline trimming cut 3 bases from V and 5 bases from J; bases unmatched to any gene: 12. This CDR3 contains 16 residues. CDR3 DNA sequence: TGCGCCAGCAGCCATAACCTCCTTACAGGGGAAACTGAAGCTTTCTTT. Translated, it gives CASSHNLLTGETEAFF.

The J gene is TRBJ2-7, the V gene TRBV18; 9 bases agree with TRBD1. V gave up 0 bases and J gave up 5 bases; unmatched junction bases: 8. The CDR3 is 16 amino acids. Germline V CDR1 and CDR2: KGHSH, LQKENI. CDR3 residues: CASSPPGQGLAHEQYF. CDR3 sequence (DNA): TGTGCCAGCTCACCACCGGGACAGGGTCTGGCCCACGAGCAGTACTTC. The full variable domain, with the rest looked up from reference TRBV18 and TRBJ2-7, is NAGVMQNPRHLVRRRGQEARLRCSPMKGHSHVYWYRQLPEEGLKFMVYLQKENIIDESGMPKERFSAEFPKEGPSILRIQQVVRGDSAAYFCASSPPGQGLAHEQYFGPGTRLTVT.

The CDR3: CASSQGPTTYGYTF. CDR3 sequence (DNA): TGTGCCAGCAGCCAAGGTCCGACAACCTATGGCTACACCTTC. The chain combines TRBV3-1 (or the pseudogene TRBV3-2) with TRBJ1-2; D is undetermined. Trimming pared 1 base from V and 4 bases from J, leaving 10 bases between. The CDR3 runs 14 residues. Germline V gene lookup returns CDR1 LGHDT and CDR2 YNNKEL (reference sequence).

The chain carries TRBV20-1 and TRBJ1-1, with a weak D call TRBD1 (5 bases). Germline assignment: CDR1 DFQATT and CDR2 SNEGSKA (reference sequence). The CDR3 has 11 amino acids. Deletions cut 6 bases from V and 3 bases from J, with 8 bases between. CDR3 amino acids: CSAGGDTEAFF. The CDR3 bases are TGCAGTGCGGGGGGGGACACTGAAGCTTTCTTT.

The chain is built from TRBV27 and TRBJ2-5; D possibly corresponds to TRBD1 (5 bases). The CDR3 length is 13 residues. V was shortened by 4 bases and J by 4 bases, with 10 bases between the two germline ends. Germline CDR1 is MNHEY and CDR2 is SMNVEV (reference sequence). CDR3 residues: CASSWGYLETQYF. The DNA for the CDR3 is TGTGCCAGCAGTTGGGGCTACCTAGAGACCCAGTACTTC.

CDR3 protein: CASSQDLEGRLGLFF. In DNA form, the CDR3 reads TGCGCCAGCAGCCAAGACCTGGAGGGCCGTTTAGGTCTGTTCTTC. This chain joins TRBV4-3 and TRBJ2-1; possibly TRBD2 for D (6 bases). V lost 0 bases to trimming and J lost 15 bases, with 21 bases between them. Germline loops: CDR1 LGHNA, CDR2 YSLEER. CDR3 length: 15 amino acids.

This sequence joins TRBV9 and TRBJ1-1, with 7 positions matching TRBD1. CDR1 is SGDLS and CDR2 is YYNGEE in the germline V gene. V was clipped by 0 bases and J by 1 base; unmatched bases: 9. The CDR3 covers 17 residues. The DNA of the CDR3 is TGTGCCAGCAGCGTAGAGACCTGGGACAGTAAGAACACTGAAGCTTTCTTT. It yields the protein CASSVETWDSKNTEAFF.

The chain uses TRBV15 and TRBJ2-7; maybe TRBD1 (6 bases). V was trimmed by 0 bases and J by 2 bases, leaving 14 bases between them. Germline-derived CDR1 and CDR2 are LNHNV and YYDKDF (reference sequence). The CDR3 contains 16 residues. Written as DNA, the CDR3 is TGTGCCACCAGCAGAGATGTAACAGGGATGGCCTACGAGCAGTACTTC. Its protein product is CATSRDVTGMAYEQYF.

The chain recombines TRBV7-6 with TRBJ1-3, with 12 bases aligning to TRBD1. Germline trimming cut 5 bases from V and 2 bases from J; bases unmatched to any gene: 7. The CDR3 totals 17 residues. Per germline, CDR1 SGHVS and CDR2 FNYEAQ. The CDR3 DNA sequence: TGTGCCAGCAGCCTCTTCCGGGACAGGGGGCCTGGAAACACCATATATTTT. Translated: CASSLFRDRGPGNTIYF.

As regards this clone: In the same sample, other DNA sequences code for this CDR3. This CDR3 reads CASSGRGDYGYTF. The CDR3 region has the DNA TGTGCCAGCAGTGGCAGGGGAGACTATGGCTACACCTTC. This chain joins TRBV2 and TRBJ1-2; tentative D call: TRBD1 (6 bases). V lost 4 bases and J lost 3, with 9 bases in between. The CDR3 extends over 13 amino acids. CDR1 is SNHLY, CDR2 FYNNEI, per germline. The full variable domain, completed using reference TRBV2 and TRBJ1-2, is EPEVTQTPSHQVTQMGQEVILRCVPISNHLYFYWYRQILGQKVEFLVSFYNNEISEKSEIFDDQFSVERPDGSNFTLKIRSTKLEDSAMYFCASSGRGDYGYTFGSGTRLTVV.

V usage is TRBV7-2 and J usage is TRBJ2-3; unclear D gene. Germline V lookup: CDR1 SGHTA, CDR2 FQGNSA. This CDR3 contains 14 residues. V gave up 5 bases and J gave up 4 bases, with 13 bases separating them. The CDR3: CASSRNRPPDTQYF. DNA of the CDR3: TGTGCCAGCAGCCGGAACAGACCCCCAGATACGCAGTATTTT.